This TCR beta chain was captured by sequencing in a study of cytomegalovirus exposure and HLA in healthy donors. The study's findings and limits: A later analysis found common viral pathogens apparently linked to several of the most significant clusters.

Remarks on this clone: The target antigen is unknown.

The CDR3 is made up of 17 amino acids. Trimming stripped 1 base from V and 0 bases from J, with 15 bases between. CDR1 and CDR2 from the germline V gene are LGHNA and YSLEER. This PCR relied on a set of 60 Vbeta primers and 13 Jbeta primers. Sequencing used immunoSEQ multiplex PCR; TCRdb keeps in-frame clones, though not all of them. The table lists around 140,000 clones, over 70% of them singletons, with under 6% in the top ten. What was sequenced was PBMCs. The rearrangement uses TRBV4-3 and TRBJ1-2; no clear D. The source of this sequence is a man aged 40-49 years in good health and CMV-seronegative. The CDR3 DNA is TGCGCCAGCAGCCAAGGGGCGGGAGGCCTGTCTAACTATGGCTACACCTTC. This gives the protein CASSQGAGGLSNYGYTF.